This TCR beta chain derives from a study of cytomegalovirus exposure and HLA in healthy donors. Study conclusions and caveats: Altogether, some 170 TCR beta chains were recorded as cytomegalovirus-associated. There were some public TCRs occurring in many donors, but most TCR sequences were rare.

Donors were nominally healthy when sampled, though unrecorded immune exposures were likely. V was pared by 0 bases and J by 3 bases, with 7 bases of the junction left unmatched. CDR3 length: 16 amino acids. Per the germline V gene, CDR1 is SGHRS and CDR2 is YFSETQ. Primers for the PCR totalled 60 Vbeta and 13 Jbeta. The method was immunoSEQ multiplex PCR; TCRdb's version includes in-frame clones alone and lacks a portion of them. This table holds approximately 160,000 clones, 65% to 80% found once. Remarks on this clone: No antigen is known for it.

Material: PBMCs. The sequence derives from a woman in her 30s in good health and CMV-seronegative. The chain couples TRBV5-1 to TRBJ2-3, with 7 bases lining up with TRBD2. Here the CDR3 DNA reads TGCGCCAGCAGCTTGGAATCGCGGGGAGGGACAGATACGCAGTATTTT. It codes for CASSLESRGGTDTQYF.